This T cell receptor (beta chain) was sequenced during a study of T cell clonality in common variable immunodeficiency. Diagnosis required reduced IgG, IgA and/or IgM with specific antibody deficiency. No CVID subject was ill or on immunomodulatory drugs when sampled. The germline gives CDR1 PRHDT, CDR2 FYEKMQ (reference sequence). V gave up 0 bases and J gave up 4 bases, with 6 bases separating them. The CDR3 runs 13 residues. Control and CVID samples contributed equal amounts of genomic DNA. Clones were read by immunoSEQ multiplex PCR, and TCRdb kept only the in-frame ones, dropping some. In total the sample includes 15,000 to 20,000 clones, none of them seen once. Study conclusions and caveats: Reportedly, TCR beta sequences from common variable immunodeficiency showed fewer deletions and N-nucleotide insertions.

About this clone: What it binds is not known. With the read ending 3 residues before the CDR3 end, the germline J gene is used to fill in that end.

The chain couples TRBV13 to TRBJ2-5; a weak D match, TRBD1 (5 bases). This TCR was recovered from a human donor with common variable immunodeficiency. Sequencing was carried out using peripheral blood mononuclear cells. CDR3 sequence: CASSLGQGETQYF. CDR3 DNA (partial): TGTGCCAGCAGCTTAGGGCAGGGAGAGACC.